The text below deals with one T cell receptor (beta chain). The data are from a study of blood T cell repertoires in COVID-19. Across the study: T cells, B-cell-depleted T cells, or PBMCs supplied cDNA or gDNA.

Original analysis: Nucleated cell number was recorded as an estimate derived from reference gene primer amplification. Clones were read by immunoSEQ multiplex PCR, and TCRdb kept only the in-frame ones, dropping some. V and J calls and clone size are given by that table; D and trimming were obtained from the DNA. The sample carries about 98,000 clones, about nine tenths recorded once. Deletions cut 3 bases from V and 4 bases from J, with 16 bases between. CDR1 and CDR2 (germline): KGHSH, LQKENI. The CDR3 totals 16 residues. The rearrangement links TRBV18 to TRBJ1-3, with D possibly TRBD1 on 6 matching bases. The sequence derives from a middle-aged man with acute or convalescent COVID-19. The specimen sequenced was peripheral blood. CDR3 residues: CASSPLGGQKGNTIYF. As DNA, the CDR3 is TGTGCCAGCTCACCCCTGGGGGGGCAGAAAGGAAACACCATATATTTT.